These 13 T cell receptor beta chains originate from one sample sequenced in a study of CD8 T cells in Susac syndrome. Random hexamers were used to reverse transcribe 0.5 to 1 ug of RNA. TCRdb re-analysed the immunoSEQ multiplex PCR reads in MiXCR, keeping a single row per CDR3 protein. The sample records under 350,000 distinct CDR3 sequences, about 91% being singletons. Material: CD4+ T cells from PBMCs. All receptors derive from a human donor with multiple sclerosis.

The rearrangement links TRBV9 to TRBJ1-1; D gene uncertain. Germline CDR1 SGDLS, CDR2 YYNGEE. V shed 2 bases and J shed 0 bases, with 5 bases lying between them. This CDR3 comprises 13 residues. CDR3 sequence: CASSVHMNTEAFF. CDR3 nucleotides: TGTGCCAGCAGCGTCCACATGAACACTGAAGCTTTCTTT.

The chain has TRBV7-2 and TRBJ2-7; tentative D call: TRBD2 (5 bases). The CDR3 has 15 amino acids. Trimming cost V 5 bases and J 5 bases, with 19 bases left between them. From germline, CDR1 is SGHTA and CDR2 FQGNSA. The CDR3 DNA follows: TGTGCCAGCAGCACCTCAACCGGACTCTCGAACGAGCAGTACTTC. Translation: CASSTSTGLSNEQYF.

The rearrangement uses TRBV7-2 and TRBJ2-5, with 8 bases that match TRBD2. The V and J ends lost 5 bases and 4 bases, in that order; junction bases with no gene match: 6. This CDR3 has 14 amino acids. CDR1 SGHTA and CDR2 FQGNSA come from the germline V gene. CDR3 nucleotides: TGTGCCAGCAGCCCCGCGACTAGCGTAGAGACCCAGTACTTC. Its translation is CASSPATSVETQYF.

V is TRBV6-4 and J is TRBJ2-3; D uncertain. V lost 2 bases and J 5 bases, leaving 8 bases between the germline ends. CDR1 is MRHNA and CDR2 is SNTAGT in the germline V gene. The CDR3 runs to 13 residues. As DNA, the CDR3 is TGTGCCAGCAGTGACGGAGAAGGAGATACGCAGTATTTT. Residues: CASSDGEGDTQYF.

The rearrangement links TRBV24-1 to TRBJ2-1, with TRBD2 identical over 12 bases. The germline V gene has CDR1 KGHDR and CDR2 SFDVKD. CDR3 size: 16 residues. V lost 6 bases to trimming and J lost 2 bases; unmatched junction nucleotides: 4. Here the CDR3 DNA reads TGTGCCACCAGTTCTCGACTAGCGGGGGCCTACAATGAGCAGTTCTTC. Its protein product is CATSSRLAGAYNEQFF.

The gene calls are TRBV5-1 and TRBJ1-4; the match to TRBD1 covers 9 bases. Germline-derived CDR1 and CDR2 are SGHRS and YFSETQ. The CDR3 runs 16 residues. J gave up 4 bases and V 5 bases, and 9 bases lay outside the gene matches. The CDR3 nucleotides read TGCGCCAGCAGAACAAATCCGGGACAGGGTAATGAAAAACTGTTTTTT. It specifies CASRTNPGQGNEKLFF.

The chain couples TRBV29-1 to TRBJ2-1; maybe TRBD1 (5 bases). CDR3 length: 11 residues. V lost 4 bases, J lost 5 bases, and 6 bases lay in between. Germline V gene lookup returns CDR1 SQVTM and CDR2 ANQGSEA. The CDR3 DNA sequence: TGCAGCGTTGGACAGAACAATGAGCAGTTCTTC. Encoded protein: CSVGQNNEQFF.

This sequence joins TRBV9 and TRBJ2-1, with D uncertain. V was cut by 4 bases and J by 6 bases, with 11 bases left in between. The germline V gene encodes CDR1 SGDLS and CDR2 YYNGEE. This CDR3 has 13 residues. The CDR3 region is CASSTGPSNEQFF. The CDR3 nucleotides are TGTGCCAGCAGCACCGGGCCCTCCAATGAGCAGTTCTTC.

The V and J genes are TRBV6-1 and TRBJ2-1; 8 positions agree with TRBD2. The CDR3 contains 16 residues. J lost 8 bases, V lost 5 bases, and 14 bases had no gene match. Germline CDR1 MNHNS, CDR2 SASEGT. This chain's CDR3 is CASSRGLAPKGDEQFF. The CDR3 bases are TGTGCCAGCAGTCGAGGACTAGCCCCCAAAGGAGATGAGCAGTTCTTC.

This clonotype was counted a few times. A read error may account for a junction end that differs from germline. This chain connects TRBV7-7 to TRBJ2-1; D might be TRBD2 (6 bases). The CDR3 extends over 13 amino acids. Germline V CDR1 and CDR2: SSHAT, FNYEAQ (reference sequence). For the CDR3, the DNA is TGTGCTAGCAGCTCGGGACTTTACAATGAGCAGTTCTTC. Protein: CASSSGLYNEQFF.

The chain joins TRBV7-2 to TRBJ2-3, with TRBD2 matching over 14 bases. This CDR3 has 16 amino acids. Trimming took 4 bases from V and 4 from J; bases not matched to a gene: 4. Germline V gives CDR1 SGHTA, CDR2 FQGNSA. The CDR3 sequence is CASSSRTSGRSDTQYF. In nucleotides, the CDR3 is TGTGCCAGCAGCTCTCGGACTAGCGGGAGGTCAGATACGCAGTATTTT.

The sample holds one count of this clonotype. The chain joins TRBV2 to TRBJ1-1; TRBD1 matches 9 bases. The ends lost 7 bases at V and 1 base at J; junction bases unmatched: 10. The CDR3 sequence is 16 residues long. Per germline, CDR1 SNHLY and CDR2 FYNNEI. In nucleotides, the CDR3 is TGTGCCAGCATGAGGGGACAGGGCGAGTGGAACACTGAAGCTTTCTTT. This codes for CASMRGQGEWNTEAFF.

The V gene is TRBV5-1, the J gene TRBJ2-3; D perhaps matches TRBD1 (6 bases). The V and J ends lost 0 bases and 1 base respectively, with 12 bases between them. CDR1 and CDR2 from the germline V gene are SGHRS and YFSETQ. The CDR3 extends over 16 amino acids. The DNA for the CDR3 is TGCGCCAGCAGCTTGGTAATGCGACAGGGCACAGATACGCAGTATTTT. It specifies CASSLVMRQGTDTQYF. The entire variable domain, with the rest obtained from reference TRBV5-1 and TRBJ2-3, is as follows: KAGVTQTPRYLIKTRGQQVTLSCSPISGHRSVSWYQQTPGQGLQFLFEYFSETQRNKGNFPGRFSGRQFSNSRSEMNVSTLELGDSALYLCASSLVMRQGTDTQYFGPGTRLTVL.